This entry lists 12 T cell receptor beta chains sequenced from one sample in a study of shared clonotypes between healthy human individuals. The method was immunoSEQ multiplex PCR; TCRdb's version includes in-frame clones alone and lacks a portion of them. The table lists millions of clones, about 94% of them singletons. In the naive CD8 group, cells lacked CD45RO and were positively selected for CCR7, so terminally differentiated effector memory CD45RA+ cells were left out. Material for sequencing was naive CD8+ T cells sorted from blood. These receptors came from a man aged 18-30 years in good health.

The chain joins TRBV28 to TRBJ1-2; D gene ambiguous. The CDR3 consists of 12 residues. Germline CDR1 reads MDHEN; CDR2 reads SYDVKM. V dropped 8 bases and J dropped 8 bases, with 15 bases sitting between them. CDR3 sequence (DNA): TGTGCCAGCCAGACCCGAGTTGGCGGCTACACCTTC. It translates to CASQTRVGGYTF.

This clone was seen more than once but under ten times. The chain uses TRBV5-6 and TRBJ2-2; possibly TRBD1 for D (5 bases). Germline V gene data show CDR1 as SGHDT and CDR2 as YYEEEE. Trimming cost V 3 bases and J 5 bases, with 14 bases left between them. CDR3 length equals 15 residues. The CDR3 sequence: CASSSSQGWTGELFF. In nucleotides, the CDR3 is TGTGCCAGCAGCTCTTCTCAGGGATGGACCGGGGAGCTGTTTTTT.

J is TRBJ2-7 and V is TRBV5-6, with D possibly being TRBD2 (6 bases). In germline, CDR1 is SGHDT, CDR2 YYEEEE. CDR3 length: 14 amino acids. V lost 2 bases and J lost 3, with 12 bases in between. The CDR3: CASSFGGTLYEQYF. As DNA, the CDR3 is TGTGCCAGCAGCTTCGGGGGTACACTCTACGAGCAGTACTTC.

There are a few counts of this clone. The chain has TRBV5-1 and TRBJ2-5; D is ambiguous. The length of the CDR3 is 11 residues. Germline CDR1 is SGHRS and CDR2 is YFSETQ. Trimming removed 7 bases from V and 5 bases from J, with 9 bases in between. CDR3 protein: CASRMQETQYF. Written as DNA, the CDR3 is TGCGCCAGCCGGATGCAGGAGACCCAGTACTTC.

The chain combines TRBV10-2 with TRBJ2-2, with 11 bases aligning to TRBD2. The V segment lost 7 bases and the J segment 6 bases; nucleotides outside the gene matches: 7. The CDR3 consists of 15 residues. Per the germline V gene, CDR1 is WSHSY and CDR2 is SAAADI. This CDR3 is CASNSLAGEAGELFF. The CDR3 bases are TGCGCCAGCAACTCACTAGCGGGAGAGGCCGGGGAGCTGTTTTTT.

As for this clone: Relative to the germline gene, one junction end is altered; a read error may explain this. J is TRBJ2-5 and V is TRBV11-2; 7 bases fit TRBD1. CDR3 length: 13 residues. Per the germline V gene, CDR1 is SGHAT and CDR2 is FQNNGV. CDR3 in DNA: TGTGCCAGCAGCCCACGGACAGGAACGAATCCCAACTTC. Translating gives CASSPRTGTNPNF.

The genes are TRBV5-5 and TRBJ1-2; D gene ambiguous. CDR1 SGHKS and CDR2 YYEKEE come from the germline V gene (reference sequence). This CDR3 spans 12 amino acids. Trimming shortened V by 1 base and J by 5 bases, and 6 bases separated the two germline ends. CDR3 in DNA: TGTGCCAGCAGCTTGTACGAGTATGGCTACACCTTC. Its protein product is CASSLYEYGYTF. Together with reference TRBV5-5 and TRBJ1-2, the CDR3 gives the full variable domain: DAGVTQSPTHLIKTRGQQVTLRCSPISGHKSVSWYQQVLGQGPQFIFQYYEKEERGRGNFPDRFSARQFPNYSSELNVNALLLGDSALYLCASSLYEYGYTFGSGTRLTVV.

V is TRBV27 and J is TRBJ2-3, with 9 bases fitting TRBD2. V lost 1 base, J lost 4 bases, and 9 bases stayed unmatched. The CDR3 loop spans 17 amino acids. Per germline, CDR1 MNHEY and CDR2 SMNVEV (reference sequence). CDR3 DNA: TGTGCCAGCAGTTTATATCAGGCGGGAGGGCGAGCAGATACGCAGTATTTT. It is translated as CASSLYQAGGRADTQYF.

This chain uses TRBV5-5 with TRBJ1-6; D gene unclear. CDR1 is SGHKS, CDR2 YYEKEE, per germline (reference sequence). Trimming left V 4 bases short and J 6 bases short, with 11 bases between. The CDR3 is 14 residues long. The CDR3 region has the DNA TGTGCCAGCAGCCACACATGGGGTAATTCACCCCTCCACTTT. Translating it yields CASSHTWGNSPLHF.

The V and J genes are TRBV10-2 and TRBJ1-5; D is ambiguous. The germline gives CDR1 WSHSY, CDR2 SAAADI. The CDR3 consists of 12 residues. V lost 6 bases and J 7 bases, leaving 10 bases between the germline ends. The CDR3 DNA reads TGCGCCAGCAGGGAGCAGGCCCAGCCCCAGCATTTT. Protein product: CASREQAQPQHF.

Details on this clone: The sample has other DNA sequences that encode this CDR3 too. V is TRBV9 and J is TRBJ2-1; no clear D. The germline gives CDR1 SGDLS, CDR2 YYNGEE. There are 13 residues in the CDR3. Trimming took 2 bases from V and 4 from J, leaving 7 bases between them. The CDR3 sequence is CASSVGIYNEQFF. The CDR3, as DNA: TGTGCCAGCAGCGTTGGCATTTACAATGAGCAGTTCTTC.

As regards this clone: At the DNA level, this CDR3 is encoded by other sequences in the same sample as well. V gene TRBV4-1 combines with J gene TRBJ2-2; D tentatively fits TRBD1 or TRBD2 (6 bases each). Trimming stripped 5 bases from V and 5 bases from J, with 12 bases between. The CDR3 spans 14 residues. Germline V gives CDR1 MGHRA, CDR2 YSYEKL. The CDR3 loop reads CASSDRGRTGELFF. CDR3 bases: TGCGCCAGCAGCGACCGGGGGCGTACCGGGGAGCTGTTTTTT.